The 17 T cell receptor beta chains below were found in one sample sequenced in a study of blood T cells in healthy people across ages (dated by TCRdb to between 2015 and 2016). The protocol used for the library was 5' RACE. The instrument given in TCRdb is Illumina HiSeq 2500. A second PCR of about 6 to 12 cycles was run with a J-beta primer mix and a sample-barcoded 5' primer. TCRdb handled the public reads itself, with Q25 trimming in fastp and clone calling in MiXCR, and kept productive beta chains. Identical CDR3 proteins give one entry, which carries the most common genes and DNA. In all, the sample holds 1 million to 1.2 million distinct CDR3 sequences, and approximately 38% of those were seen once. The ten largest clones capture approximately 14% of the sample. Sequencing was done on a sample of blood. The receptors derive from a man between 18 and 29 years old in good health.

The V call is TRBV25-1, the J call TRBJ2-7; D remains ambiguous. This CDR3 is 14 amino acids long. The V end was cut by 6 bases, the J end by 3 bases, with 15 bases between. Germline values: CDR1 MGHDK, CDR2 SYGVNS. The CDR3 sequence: CASRDDLTGYEQYF. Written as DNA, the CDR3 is TGTGCCAGCAGGGATGATTTGACTGGCTACGAGCAGTACTTC.

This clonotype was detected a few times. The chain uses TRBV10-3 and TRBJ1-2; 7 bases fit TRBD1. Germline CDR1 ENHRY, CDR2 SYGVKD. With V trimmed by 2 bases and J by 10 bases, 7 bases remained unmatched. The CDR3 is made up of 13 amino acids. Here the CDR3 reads CAISEATGNHYTF. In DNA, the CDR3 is TGTGCCATCAGTGAGGCGACAGGGAACCACTACACCTTC.

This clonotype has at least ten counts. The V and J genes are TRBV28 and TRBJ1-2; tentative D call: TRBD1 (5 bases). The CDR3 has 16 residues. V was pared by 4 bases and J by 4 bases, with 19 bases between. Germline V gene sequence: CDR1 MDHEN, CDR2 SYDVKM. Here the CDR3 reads CASSSGRKLPLYGYTF. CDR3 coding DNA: TGTGCCAGCAGTTCGGGACGGAAATTACCACTCTATGGCTACACCTTC.

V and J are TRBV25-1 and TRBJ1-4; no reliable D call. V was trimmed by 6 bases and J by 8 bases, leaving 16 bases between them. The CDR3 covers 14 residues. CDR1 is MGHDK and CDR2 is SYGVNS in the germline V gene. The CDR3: CASSEPGYREKLFF. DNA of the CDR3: TGTGCCAGCAGCGAGCCCGGGTATCGGGAAAAACTGTTTTTT.

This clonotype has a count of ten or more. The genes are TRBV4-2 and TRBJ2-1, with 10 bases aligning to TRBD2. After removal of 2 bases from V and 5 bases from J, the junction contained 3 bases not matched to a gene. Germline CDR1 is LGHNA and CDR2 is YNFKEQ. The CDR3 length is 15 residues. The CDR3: CASSQSGGAHNEQFF. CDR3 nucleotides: TGTGCCAGCAGCCAAAGCGGGGGGGCCCACAATGAGCAGTTCTTC.

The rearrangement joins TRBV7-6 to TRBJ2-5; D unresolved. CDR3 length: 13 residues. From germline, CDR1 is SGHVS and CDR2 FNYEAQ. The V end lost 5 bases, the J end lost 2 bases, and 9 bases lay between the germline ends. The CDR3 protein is CASSVVRQETQYF. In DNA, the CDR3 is TGTGCCAGCAGCGTAGTACGTCAAGAGACCCAGTACTTC.

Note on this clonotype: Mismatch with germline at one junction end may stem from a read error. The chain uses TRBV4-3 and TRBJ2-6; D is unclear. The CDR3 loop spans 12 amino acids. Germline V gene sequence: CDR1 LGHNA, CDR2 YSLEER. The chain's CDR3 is CASSQEGNVQTF. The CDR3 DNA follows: TGCGCCAGCAGCCAAGAAGGCAACGTCCAGACTTTC.

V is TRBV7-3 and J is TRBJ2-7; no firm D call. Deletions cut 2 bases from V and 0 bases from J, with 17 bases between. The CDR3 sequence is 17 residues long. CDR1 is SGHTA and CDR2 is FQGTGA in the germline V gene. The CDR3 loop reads CASSLSPNWAISYEQYF. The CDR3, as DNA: TGTGCCAGCAGCTTATCTCCCAATTGGGCAATCTCCTACGAGCAGTACTTC.

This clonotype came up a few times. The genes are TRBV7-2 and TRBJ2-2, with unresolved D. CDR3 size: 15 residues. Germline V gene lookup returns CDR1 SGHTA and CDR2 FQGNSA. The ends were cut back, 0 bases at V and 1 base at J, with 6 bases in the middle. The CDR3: CASSLALRNTGELFF. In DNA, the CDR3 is TGTGCCAGCAGCTTAGCTCTTAGGAACACCGGGGAGCTGTTTTTT.

The CDR3 coding sequence is TGCGCCAGCAGCTTGGTAGCAGGGGATAATTCACCCCTCCACTTT. Its protein is CASSLVAGDNSPLHF. This chain links TRBV5-1 with TRBJ1-6; a weak D match, TRBD1 (6 bases). CDR1 and CDR2 (germline): SGHRS, YFSETQ. V dropped 0 bases and J dropped 5 bases, with 9 bases sitting between them. CDR3 size: 15 residues.

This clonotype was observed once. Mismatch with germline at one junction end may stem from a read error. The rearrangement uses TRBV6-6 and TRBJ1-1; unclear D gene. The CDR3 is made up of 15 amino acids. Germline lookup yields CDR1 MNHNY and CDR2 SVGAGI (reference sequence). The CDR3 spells CASSYFRVSDTAAFF. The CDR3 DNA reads TGTGCCAGCAGTTACTTCCGGGTCTCCGACACTGCAGCTTTCTTT.

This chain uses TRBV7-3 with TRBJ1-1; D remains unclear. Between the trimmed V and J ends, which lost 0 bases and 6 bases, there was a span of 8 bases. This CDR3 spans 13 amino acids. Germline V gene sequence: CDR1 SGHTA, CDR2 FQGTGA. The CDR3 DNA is TGTGCCAGCAGCTTAACGACCCCCGCTGAAGCTTTCTTT. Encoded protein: CASSLTTPAEAFF.

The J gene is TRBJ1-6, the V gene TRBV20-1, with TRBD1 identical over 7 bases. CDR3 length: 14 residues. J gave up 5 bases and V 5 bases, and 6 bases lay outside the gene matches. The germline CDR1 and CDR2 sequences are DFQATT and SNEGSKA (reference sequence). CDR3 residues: CSAWDRADNSPLHF. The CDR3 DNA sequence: TGCAGTGCTTGGGACAGAGCAGATAATTCACCCCTCCACTTT.

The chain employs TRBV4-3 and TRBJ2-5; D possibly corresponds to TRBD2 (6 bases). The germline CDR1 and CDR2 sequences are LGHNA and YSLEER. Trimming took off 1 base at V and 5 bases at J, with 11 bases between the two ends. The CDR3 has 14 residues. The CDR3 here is CASSQGLERETQYF. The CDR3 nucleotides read TGCGCCAGCAGCCAAGGACTAGAACGCGAGACCCAGTACTTC.

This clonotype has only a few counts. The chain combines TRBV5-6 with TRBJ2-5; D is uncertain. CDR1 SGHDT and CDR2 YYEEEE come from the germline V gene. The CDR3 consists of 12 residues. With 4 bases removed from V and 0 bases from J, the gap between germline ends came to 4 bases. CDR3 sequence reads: CASSVNQETQYF. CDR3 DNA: TGTGCCAGCAGCGTTAACCAAGAGACCCAGTACTTC.

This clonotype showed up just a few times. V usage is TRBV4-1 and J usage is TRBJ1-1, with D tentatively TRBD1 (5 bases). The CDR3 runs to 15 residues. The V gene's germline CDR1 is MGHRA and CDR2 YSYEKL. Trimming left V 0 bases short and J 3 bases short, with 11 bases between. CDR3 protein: CASSQEGWGDTEAFF. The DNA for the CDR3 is TGCGCCAGCAGCCAAGAAGGTTGGGGGGACACTGAAGCTTTCTTT.

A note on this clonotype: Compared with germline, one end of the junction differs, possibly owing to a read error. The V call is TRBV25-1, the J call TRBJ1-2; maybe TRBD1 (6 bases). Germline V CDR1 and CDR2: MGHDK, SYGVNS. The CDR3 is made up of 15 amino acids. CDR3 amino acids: CTSSGKQGSNYGYTF. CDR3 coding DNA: TGTACCAGCAGTGGCAAACAGGGATCTAACTATGGCTACACCTTC.